This T cell receptor (beta chain) was found in a study of CD8 T cells in Susac syndrome. CDR1 and CDR2 (germline): MGHDK, SYGVNS. This CDR3 has 14 residues. V was trimmed by 1 base and J by 6 bases, leaving 11 bases between them. An input of roughly 0.5 to 1 ug of RNA was subjected to reverse transcription using random hexamers. TCRdb independently ran MiXCR on the immunoSEQ multiplex PCR reads; one entry per CDR3 protein. This table has 150,000 or so distinct CDR3 sequences, about 91% appearing once. The V and J genes are TRBV25-1 and TRBJ2-3, with TRBD2 as a possible D gene (6 bases). The sample taken for sequencing was CD4+ T cells from PBMCs. The receptor comes from a human donor in good health. CDR3 in DNA: TGTGCCAGCAGTGAATTCGGGGGTTCGGATACGCAGTATTTT. It encodes CASSEFGGSDTQYF.